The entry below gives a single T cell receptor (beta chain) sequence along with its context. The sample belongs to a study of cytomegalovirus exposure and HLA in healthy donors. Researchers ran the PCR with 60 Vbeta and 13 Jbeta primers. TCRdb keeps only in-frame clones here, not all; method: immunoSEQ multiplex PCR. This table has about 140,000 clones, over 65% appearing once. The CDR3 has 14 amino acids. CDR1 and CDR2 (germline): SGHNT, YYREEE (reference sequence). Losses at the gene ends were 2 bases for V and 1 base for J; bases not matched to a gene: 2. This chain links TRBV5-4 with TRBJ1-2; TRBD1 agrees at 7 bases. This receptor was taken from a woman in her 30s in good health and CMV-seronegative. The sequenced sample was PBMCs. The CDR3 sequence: CASSLDRVNYGYTF. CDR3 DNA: TGTGCCAGCAGCTTAGACAGGGTTAACTATGGCTACACCTTC. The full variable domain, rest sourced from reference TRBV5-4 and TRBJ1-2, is ETGVTQSPTHLIKTRGQQVTLRCSSQSGHNTVSWYQQALGQGPQFIFQYYREEENGRGNFPPRFSGLQFPNYSSELNVNALELDDSALYLCASSLDRVNYGYTFGSGTRLTVV.